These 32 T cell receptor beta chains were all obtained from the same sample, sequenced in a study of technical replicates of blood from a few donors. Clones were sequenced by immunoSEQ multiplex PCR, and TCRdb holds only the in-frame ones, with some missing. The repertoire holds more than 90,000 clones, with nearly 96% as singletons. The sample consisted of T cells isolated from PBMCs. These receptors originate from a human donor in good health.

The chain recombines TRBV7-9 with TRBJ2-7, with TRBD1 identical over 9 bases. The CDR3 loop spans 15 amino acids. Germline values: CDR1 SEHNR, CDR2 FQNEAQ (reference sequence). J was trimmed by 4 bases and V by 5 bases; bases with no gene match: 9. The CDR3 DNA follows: TGTGCCAGCAGCATAACTTCCGGGACAGGGTACGAGCAGTACTTC. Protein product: CASSITSGTGYEQYF. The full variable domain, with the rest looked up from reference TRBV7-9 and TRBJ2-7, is DTGVSQNPRHKITKRGQNVTFRCDPISEHNRLYWYRQTLGQGPEFLTYFQNEAQLEKSRLLSDRFSAERPKGSFSTLEIQRTEQGDSAMYLCASSITSGTGYEQYFGPGTRLTVT.

DNA of the CDR3: TGTGCCAGCAGCCAAATGGTCAGGGATGGCTACACCTTC. Protein: CASSQMVRDGYTF. This chain uses TRBV4-2 with TRBJ1-2; D perhaps matches TRBD1 (5 bases). Deletions cut 2 bases from V and 6 bases from J, with 10 bases between. The CDR3 is made up of 13 amino acids. Germline CDR1 LGHNA, CDR2 YNFKEQ.

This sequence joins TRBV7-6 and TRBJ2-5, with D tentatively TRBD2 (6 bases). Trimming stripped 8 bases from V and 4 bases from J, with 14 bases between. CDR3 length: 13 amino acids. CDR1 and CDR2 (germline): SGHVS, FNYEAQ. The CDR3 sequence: CASLTMGGETQYF. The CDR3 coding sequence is TGTGCCAGCCTAACCATGGGGGGAGAGACCCAGTACTTC.

CDR3 in amino acids: CASARSQPSYEQYF. As DNA, the CDR3 is TGTGCCAGCGCTAGATCTCAACCGTCCTACGAGCAGTACTTC. The chain has TRBV6-1 and TRBJ2-7, with D unresolved. Germline V gives CDR1 MNHNS, CDR2 SASEGT. V was cut by 8 bases and J by 1 base, with 15 bases left in between. This CDR3 comprises 14 residues.

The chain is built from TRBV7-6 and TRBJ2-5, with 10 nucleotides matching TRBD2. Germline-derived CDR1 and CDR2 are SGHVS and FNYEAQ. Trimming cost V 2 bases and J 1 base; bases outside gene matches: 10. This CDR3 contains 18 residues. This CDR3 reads CASSLLSVAGGPQETQYF. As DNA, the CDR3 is TGTGCCAGCAGCTTACTGTCGGTAGCGGGAGGACCCCAAGAGACCCAGTACTTC.

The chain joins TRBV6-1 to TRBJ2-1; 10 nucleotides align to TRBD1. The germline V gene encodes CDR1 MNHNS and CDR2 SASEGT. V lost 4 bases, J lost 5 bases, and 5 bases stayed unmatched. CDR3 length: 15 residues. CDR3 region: CASSGRQGADNEQFF. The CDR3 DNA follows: TGTGCCAGCAGTGGACGACAGGGGGCGGACAATGAGCAGTTCTTC.

The CDR3 loop is CASSSGGSNQPQHF. In DNA form, the CDR3 reads TGTGCCAGCAGCTCGGGGGGGAGCAATCAGCCCCAGCATTTT. V is TRBV7-9 and J is TRBJ1-5, with D tentatively TRBD1 (5 bases). Germline values: CDR1 SEHNR, CDR2 FQNEAQ (reference sequence). The CDR3 is made up of 14 amino acids. V lost 4 bases to trimming and J lost 1 base, with 8 bases between them.

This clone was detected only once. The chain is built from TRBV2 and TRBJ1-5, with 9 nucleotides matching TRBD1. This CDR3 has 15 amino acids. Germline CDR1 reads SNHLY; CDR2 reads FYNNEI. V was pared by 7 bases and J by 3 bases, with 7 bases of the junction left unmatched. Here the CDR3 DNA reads TGTGCCAGCAAGACCGGGACAGGGATCAATCAGCCCCAGCATTTT. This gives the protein CASKTGTGINQPQHF.

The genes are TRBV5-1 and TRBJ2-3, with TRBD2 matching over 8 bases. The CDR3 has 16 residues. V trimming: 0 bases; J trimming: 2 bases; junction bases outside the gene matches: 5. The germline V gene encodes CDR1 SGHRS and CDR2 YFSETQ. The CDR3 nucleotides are TGCGCCAGCAGCTTGGGGGCGGGGGGCCTCACAGATACGCAGTATTTT. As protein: CASSLGAGGLTDTQYF.

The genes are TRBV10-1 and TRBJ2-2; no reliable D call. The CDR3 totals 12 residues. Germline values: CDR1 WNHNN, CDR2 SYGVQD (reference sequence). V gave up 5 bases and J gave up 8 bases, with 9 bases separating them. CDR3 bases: TGCGCCAGCAGTACTCGGCGGGGGGAGCTGTTTTTT. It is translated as CASSTRRGELFF.

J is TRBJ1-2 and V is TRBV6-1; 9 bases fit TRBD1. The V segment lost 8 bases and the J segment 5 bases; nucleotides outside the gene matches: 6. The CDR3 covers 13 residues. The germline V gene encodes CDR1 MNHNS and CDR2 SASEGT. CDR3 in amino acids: CASSVGTGYGYTF. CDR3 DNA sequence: TGTGCCAGCTCTGTGGGGACAGGGTATGGCTACACCTTC.

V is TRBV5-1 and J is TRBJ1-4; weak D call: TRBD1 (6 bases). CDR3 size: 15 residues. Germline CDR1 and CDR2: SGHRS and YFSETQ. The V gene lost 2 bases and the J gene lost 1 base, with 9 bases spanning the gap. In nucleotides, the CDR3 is TGCGCCAGCAGCTTACAGGGCTTAACTAATGAAAAACTGTTTTTT. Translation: CASSLQGLTNEKLFF.

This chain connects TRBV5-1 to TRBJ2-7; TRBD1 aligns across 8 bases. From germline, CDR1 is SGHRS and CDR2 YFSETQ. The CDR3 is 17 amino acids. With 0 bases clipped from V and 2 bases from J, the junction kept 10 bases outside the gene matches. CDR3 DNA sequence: TGCGCCAGCAGCTTGGCCGGGACAGGCCGTTTCCCCTACGAGCAGTACTTC. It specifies CASSLAGTGRFPYEQYF.

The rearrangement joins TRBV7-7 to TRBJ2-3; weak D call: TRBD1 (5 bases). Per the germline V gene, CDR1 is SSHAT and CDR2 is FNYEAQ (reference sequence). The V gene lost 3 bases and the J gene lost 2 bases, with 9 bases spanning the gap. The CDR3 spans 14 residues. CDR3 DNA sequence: TGTGCCAGCAGCTTGGGGCCGCTCACAGATACGCAGTATTTT. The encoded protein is CASSLGPLTDTQYF. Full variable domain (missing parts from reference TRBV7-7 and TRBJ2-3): GAGVSQSPRYKVTKRGQDVTLRCDPISSHATLYWYQQALGQGPEFLTYFNYEAQPDKSGLPSDRFSAERPEGSISTLTIQRTEQRDSAMYRCASSLGPLTDTQYFGPGTRLTVL.

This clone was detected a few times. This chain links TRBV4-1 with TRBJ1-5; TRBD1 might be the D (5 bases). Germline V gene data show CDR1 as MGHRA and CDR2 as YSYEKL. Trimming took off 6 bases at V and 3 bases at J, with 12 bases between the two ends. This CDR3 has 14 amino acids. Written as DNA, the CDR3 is TGCGCCAGCAGGGGTCAGGGTCCCAATCAGCCCCAGCATTTT. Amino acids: CASRGQGPNQPQHF.

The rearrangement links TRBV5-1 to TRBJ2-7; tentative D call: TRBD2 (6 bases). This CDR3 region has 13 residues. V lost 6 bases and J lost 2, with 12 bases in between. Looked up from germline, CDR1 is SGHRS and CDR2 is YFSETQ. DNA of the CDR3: TGCGCCAGCACTGGGACTGCCACCTACGAGCAGTACTTC. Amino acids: CASTGTATYEQYF.

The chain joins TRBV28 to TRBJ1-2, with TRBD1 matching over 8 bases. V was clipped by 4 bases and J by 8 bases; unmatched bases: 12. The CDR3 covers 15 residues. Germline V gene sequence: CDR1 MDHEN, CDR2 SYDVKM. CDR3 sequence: CASSSPKQGDRGYTF. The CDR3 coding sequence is TGTGCCAGCAGTTCCCCGAAACAGGGGGACCGCGGCTACACCTTC.

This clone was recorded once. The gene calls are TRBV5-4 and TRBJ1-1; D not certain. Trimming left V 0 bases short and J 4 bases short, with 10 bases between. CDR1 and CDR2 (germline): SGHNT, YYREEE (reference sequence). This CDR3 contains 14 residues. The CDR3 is CASSLVGSGTEAFF. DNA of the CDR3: TGTGCCAGCAGCTTGGTAGGTTCGGGCACTGAAGCTTTCTTT.

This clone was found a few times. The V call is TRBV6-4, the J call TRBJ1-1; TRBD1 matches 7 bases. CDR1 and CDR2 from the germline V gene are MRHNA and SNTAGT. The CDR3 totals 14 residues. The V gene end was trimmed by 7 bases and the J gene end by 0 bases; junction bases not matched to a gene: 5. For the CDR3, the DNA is TGTGCCAGCAACGACGGGACAGTGAACACTGAAGCTTTCTTT. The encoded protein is CASNDGTVNTEAFF.

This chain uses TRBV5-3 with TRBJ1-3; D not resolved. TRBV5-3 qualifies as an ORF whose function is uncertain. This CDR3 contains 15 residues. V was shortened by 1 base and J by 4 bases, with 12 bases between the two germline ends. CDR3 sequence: CARSLLERSGNTIYF. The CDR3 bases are TGTGCCAGAAGCTTGTTAGAGAGGTCGGGAAACACCATATATTTT.

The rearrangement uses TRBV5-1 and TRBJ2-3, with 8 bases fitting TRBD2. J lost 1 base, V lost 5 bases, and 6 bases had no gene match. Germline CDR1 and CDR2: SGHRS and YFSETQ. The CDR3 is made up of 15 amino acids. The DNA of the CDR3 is TGCGCCAGCAGACCCCCGGGGGGGGGCACAGATACGCAGTATTTT. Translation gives CASRPPGGGTDTQYF.

DNA for the CDR3: TGTGCCAGTAGTATAGCGGGGGGTTCGAGCATTCAGTACTTC. As protein: CASSIAGGSSIQYF. This rearrangement joins TRBV19 to TRBJ2-4; 7 positions agree with TRBD2. Looked up from germline, CDR1 is LNHDA and CDR2 is SQIVND (reference sequence). Trimming took 1 base from V and 9 from J; bases not matched to a gene: 6. The CDR3 runs to 14 residues.

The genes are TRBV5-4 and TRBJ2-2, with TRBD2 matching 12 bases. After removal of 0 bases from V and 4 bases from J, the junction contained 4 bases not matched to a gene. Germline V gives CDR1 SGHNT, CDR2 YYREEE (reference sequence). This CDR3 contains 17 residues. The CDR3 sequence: CASSLGLAGARTGELFF. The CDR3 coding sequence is TGTGCCAGCAGCTTGGGACTAGCGGGGGCTCGCACCGGGGAGCTGTTTTTT.

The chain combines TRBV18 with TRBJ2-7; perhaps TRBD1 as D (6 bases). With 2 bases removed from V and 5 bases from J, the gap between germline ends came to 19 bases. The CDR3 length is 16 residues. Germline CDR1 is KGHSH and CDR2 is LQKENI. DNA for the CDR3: TGTGCCAGCTCACCAATCTCCAGGGGCATTCTAGACGAGCAGTACTTC. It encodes CASSPISRGILDEQYF.

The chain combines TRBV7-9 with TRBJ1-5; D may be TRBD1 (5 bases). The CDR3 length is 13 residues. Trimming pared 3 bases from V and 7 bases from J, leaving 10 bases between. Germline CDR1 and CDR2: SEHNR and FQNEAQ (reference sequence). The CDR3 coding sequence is TGTGCCAGCAGCTTTCCGGGGGACCAGCCCCAGCATTTT. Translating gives CASSFPGDQPQHF.

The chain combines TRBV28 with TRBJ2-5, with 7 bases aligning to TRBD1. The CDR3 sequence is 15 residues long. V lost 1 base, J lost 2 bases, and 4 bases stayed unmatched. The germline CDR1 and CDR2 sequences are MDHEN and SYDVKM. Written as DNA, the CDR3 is TGTGCCAGCAGTTTATACGAGACAGGGCAAGAGACCCAGTACTTC. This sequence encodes CASSLYETGQETQYF.

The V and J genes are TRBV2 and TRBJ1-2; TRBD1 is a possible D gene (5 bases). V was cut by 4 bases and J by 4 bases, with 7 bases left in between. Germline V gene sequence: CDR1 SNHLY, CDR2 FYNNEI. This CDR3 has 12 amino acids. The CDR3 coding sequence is TGTGCCAGCAGTGGACAGAGCTATGGCTACACCTTC. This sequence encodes CASSGQSYGYTF.

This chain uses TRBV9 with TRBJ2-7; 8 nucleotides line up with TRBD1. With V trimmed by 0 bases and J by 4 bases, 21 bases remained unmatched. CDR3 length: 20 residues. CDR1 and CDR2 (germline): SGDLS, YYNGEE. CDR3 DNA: TGTGCCAGCAGCGTAGGGACCGGGGCTCCAGGGACAGGTCCTAGGTACGAGCAGTACTTC. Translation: CASSVGTGAPGTGPRYEQYF.

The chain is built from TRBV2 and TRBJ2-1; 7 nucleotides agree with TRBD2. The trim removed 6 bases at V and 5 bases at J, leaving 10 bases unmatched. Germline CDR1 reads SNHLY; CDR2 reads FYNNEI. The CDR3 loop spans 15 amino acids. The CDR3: CASSESVGGNNEQFF. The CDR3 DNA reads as TGTGCCAGCAGCGAGAGCGTGGGGGGGAACAATGAGCAGTTCTTC.

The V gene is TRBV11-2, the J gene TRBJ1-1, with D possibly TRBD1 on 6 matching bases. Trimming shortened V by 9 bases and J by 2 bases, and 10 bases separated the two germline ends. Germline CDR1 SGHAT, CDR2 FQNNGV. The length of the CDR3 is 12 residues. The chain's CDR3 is CASRDINTEAFF. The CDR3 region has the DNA TGTGCCAGTAGGGACATCAACACTGAAGCTTTCTTT.

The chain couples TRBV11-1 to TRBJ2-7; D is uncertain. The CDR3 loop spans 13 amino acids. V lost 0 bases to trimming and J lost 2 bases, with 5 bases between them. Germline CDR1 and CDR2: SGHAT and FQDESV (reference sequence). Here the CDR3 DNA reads TGTGCCAGCAGCTTAGCGGCTCCCTACGAGCAGTACTTC. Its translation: CASSLAAPYEQYF.

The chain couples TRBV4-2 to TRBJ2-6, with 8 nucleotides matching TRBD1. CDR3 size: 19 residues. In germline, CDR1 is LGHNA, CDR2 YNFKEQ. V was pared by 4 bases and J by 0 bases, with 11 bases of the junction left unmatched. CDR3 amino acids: CASSRITGQESSGANVLTF. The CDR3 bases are TGTGCCAGCAGCCGGATCACGGGACAGGAAAGCTCTGGGGCCAACGTCCTGACTTTC.